This T cell receptor beta chain appears in the sequencing data of a study of T and B cells in COVID-19 patients (dated by TCRdb to 2019 to 2021). Notes on the research overall: In this study, adaptive immunity was profiled in COVID-19 patients who either had active infection or had recovered, using TRB and IGH repertoire sequencing of peripheral blood. The recovered cohort included 19 patients who contributed approximately 22 samples, and most of those patients had mild to moderate COVID-19 that was managed on an outpatient basis. Median age was approximately 30 years in the recovered cohort versus about 63 years in the active-infection cohort. Of the approximately 21 patients in the active-infection cohort, 12 were critically ill and needed mechanical ventilation or ECMO. Comorbidities linked to unfavorable COVID-19 outcome were present in nine tenths of the roughly 20 patients in the active-infection cohort. Over 7.5 million TCR sequences were analysed in a TCR and BCR sequence repository that covered around 40 patients and about 69 time points. A couple of patients belonged to both the recovered and active cohorts because samples were available from active disease and after recovery. Repertoire analyses used an age-matched reference group of 40 or so healthy donors who were negative for COVID-19 antibodies as the comparison. As many as 9 follow-up blood samples were taken per patient, and some of the samples covered different disease stages within the same individual. The paper as a whole reports these results and caveats: Patients with COVID-19 were reported to show strongly skewed TRBV/TRBJ gene usage. During active COVID-19 the TRB repertoires were highly clonal, but at recovery diversity and richness rose above the levels seen in healthy donors. Few blood samples were available from mildly ill patients while symptoms were present or from severe cases at early time points. The cohort was considered too small to assess HLA contributions to COVID-19 susceptibility or severity. It was stated that prospective validation of the reported TCR clusters was required before the clusters could be put to clinical use. A total of 2,331 exclusive TCR clusters, including some 32 low-pGen clusters, were found in the recovered cohort. Specific T cell subsets (CD4+/Treg/CD8+) and sorted SARS-CoV-2-responsive or tetramer+ T cells had not yet been sequenced, and the corresponding sequencing experiments were ongoing.

V trim: 11 bases; J trim: 1 base; unmatched bases: 9. There are 15 amino acids in the CDR3, from cysteine to phenylalanine inclusive. Of the read, only the CDR3 DNA is kept; its 45 bases are in frame from base 1. Taken from the germline V gene (reference sequence), the CDR1 and CDR2 loops are LNHDA and SQIVND. Sequenced using an Illumina MiSeq. TRB rearrangements were amplified by multiplex PCR with BIOMED2 TRB-A/B primer pools. Illumina-compatible adapters and 7-nucleotide sample barcodes were added to the amplicons in two consecutive PCRs. All library PCRs used Phusion HS II polymerase. The amplicons were purified from gel with the NucleoSpin Gel and PCR Clean-up kit, measured on Qubit, and combined at about 3.8 nM. Before Illumina next-generation sequencing, the quality of the amplicon pool was assessed on an Agilent 2100 Bioanalyzer. The study's own analysis went as follows. TRB rearrangements were annotated with MiXCR 3.0.8 using the default MiXCR reference library. Non-productive reads and sequences with fewer than 2 reads were excluded, and each unique CDR3 nucleotide sequence counted as one clone. Clonality, diversity, richness and V-J gene usage were calculated in R 3.5.1. GLIPH2 was used for TCR clustering by CDR3 similarity, and generation probabilities were calculated by OLGA. Only GLIPH2 clusters containing at least four unique TCR clonotypes present in at least three individuals were kept. TCRdb reanalyzed the raw reads on its own, using fastp at Q25 for trimming and MiXCR for clone calling, and kept in-frame beta chains. Every distinct CDR3 protein forms one entry, paired with its most common genes and DNA. The V and J calls and clone size are TCRdb's, not the authors'. Present in this sample are some 2,000 distinct CDR3 sequences, 23% of which were seen just once. The leading ten clones occupy about 50% of the sample.

Genomic DNA extracted from blood was used in amounts of about 250-550 ng for amplification of TRB repertoires. Notes on this clonotype: No antigen is known for it. One base away there is no much larger clone; base qualities are not given.

The sequence links TRBV19 to TRBJ1-5, and 9 junctional nucleotides match TRBD1. The sequence came from a human donor with active COVID-19. Sequenced material: blood. The DNA sequence is as follows: TGTGCCTGTCGGACGGACAGGGGAAGCAATCAGCCCCAGCATTTT. Translated, it gives CACRTDRGSNQPQHF.